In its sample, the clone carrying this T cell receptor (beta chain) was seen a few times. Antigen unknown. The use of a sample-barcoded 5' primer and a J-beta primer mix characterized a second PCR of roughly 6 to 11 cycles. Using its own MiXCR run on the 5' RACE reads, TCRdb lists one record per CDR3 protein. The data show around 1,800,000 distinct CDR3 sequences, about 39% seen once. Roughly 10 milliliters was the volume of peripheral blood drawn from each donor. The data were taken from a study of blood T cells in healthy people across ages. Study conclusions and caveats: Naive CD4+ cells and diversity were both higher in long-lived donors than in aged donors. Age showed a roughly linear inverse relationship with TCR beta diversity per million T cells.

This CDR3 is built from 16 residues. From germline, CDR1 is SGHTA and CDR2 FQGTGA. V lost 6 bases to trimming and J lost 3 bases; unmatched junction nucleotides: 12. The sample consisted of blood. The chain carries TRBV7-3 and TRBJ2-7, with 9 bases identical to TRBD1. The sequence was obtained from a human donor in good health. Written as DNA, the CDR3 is TGTGCCAGCAGTTTAGGGACCGGGACAGGGTACTACGAGCAGTACTTC. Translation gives CASSLGTGTGYYEQYF. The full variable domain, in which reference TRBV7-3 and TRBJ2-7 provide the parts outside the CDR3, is GAGVSQTPSNKVTEKGKYVELRCDPISGHTALYWYRQSLGQGPEFLIYFQGTGAADDSGLPNDRFFAVRPEGSVSTLKIQRTERGDSAVYLCASSLGTGTGYYEQYFGPGTRLTVT.